The 23 T cell receptor beta chains listed next were all sequenced from one sample in a study of cytomegalovirus exposure and HLA in healthy donors. The study ran its PCR with 60 Vbeta and 13 Jbeta primers. Sequencing was performed with immunoSEQ multiplex PCR; in TCRdb, only in-frame clones are kept and a portion is missing. This table holds around 160,000 clones, over 60% found once. Sequencing was done on a sample of PBMCs. The receptors shown here come from a man in his forties or fifties in good health and CMV-seropositive.

The chain uses TRBV7-2 and TRBJ1-3; 7 nucleotides agree with TRBD1. Germline CDR1 SGHTA, CDR2 FQGNSA. V shed 2 bases, J shed 0 bases, and the junction held 4 bases outside the gene matches. The length of the CDR3 is 16 residues. The CDR3 coding sequence is TGTGCCAGCAGCTTACAGGGGGTCCTCTCTGGAAACACCATATATTTT. Amino acids: CASSLQGVLSGNTIYF.

The chain is built from TRBV10-3 and TRBJ2-6; D uncertain. The CDR3 runs 16 residues. The V gene lost 0 bases and the J gene lost 1 base, with 7 bases spanning the gap. Germline V gene data show CDR1 as ENHRY and CDR2 as SYGVKD. The CDR3 spells CAISESGSSGANVLTF. In DNA, the CDR3 is TGTGCCATCAGTGAGTCGGGCTCGTCTGGGGCCAACGTCCTGACTTTC.

The chain combines TRBV6-9 with TRBJ2-3; 8 bases are a match to TRBD1. CDR3 length: 15 residues. Germline V lookup: CDR1 MNHGY, CDR2 SVAAGI. With 3 bases clipped from V and 2 bases from J, the junction kept 4 bases outside the gene matches. In DNA, the CDR3 is TGTGCCAGCAGTTACCCGGGACAGGCCACAGATACGCAGTATTTT. Its protein product is CASSYPGQATDTQYF.

This chain joins TRBV19 and TRBJ1-2, with D perhaps matching TRBD1 (6 bases). Trimming took off 7 bases at V and 8 bases at J, with 23 bases between the two ends. Germline assignment: CDR1 LNHDA and CDR2 SQIVND (reference sequence). The CDR3 consists of 15 residues. The CDR3: CASITPGDRGGGYTF. Written as DNA, the CDR3 is TGTGCCAGTATTACCCCAGGGGATCGGGGGGGAGGCTACACCTTC. Filled out from reference TRBV19 and TRBJ1-2, the complete variable domain reads DGGITQSPKYLFRKEGQNVTLSCEQNLNHDAMYWYRQDPGQGLRLIYYSQIVNDFQKGDIAEGYSVSREKKESFPLTVTSAQKNPTAFYLCASITPGDRGGGYTFGSGTRLTVV.

The CDR3 coding sequence is TGTGCCAGCAGCTCCCCGGGGGGCACTGAAGCTTTCTTT. This codes for CASSSPGGTEAFF. This rearrangement joins TRBV7-9 to TRBJ1-1, with D maybe TRBD1 (5 bases). Germline V lookup: CDR1 SEHNR, CDR2 FQNEAQ (reference sequence). Trimming left V 4 bases short and J 4 bases short, with 10 bases between. The CDR3 contains 13 residues. Variable domain in full (rest from reference TRBV7-9 and TRBJ1-1): DTGVSQNPRHKITKRGQNVTFRCDPISEHNRLYWYRQTLGQGPEFLTYFQNEAQLEKSRLLSDRFSAERPKGSFSTLEIQRTEQGDSAMYLCASSSPGGTEAFFGQGTRLTVV.

This chain joins TRBV27 and TRBJ1-6; 7 bases line up with TRBD1. This CDR3 is built from 18 residues. V shed 1 base, J shed 8 bases, and the junction held 14 bases outside the gene matches. CDR1 is MNHEY, CDR2 SMNVEV, per germline (reference sequence). The CDR3 is CASSLFPSEQGPYSPLHF. CDR3 bases: TGTGCCAGCAGTTTATTCCCCTCGGAACAGGGGCCATATTCACCCCTCCACTTT.

The J gene is TRBJ2-7, the V gene TRBV5-6; D possibly corresponds to TRBD2 (6 bases). Germline CDR1 reads SGHDT; CDR2 reads YYEEEE. V lost 2 bases, J lost 2 bases, and 11 bases lay in between. CDR3 length: 14 residues. In DNA form, the CDR3 reads TGTGCCAGCAGCTTACGGGACTCTGCCTACGAGCAGTACTTC. Residues: CASSLRDSAYEQYF.

The genes are TRBV5-4 and TRBJ2-1; D is perhaps TRBD2 (5 bases). The germline gives CDR1 SGHNT, CDR2 YYREEE (reference sequence). The CDR3 totals 13 residues. Trimming left V 9 bases short and J 5 bases short, with 15 bases between. Written as DNA, the CDR3 is TGTGCCACCCAACGAGGGCCGGACAATGAGCAGTTCTTC. It translates to CATQRGPDNEQFF.

CDR3 region: CASSVGTGDEKLFF. CDR3 DNA: TGTGCCAGCAGCGTAGGGACAGGAGATGAAAAACTGTTTTTT. The gene calls are TRBV9 and TRBJ1-4, with 7 bases fitting TRBD1. CDR1 and CDR2 (germline): SGDLS, YYNGEE. The trim removed 0 bases at V and 6 bases at J, leaving 2 bases unmatched. The CDR3 has 14 residues. The full variable domain, its missing parts supplied by reference TRBV9 and TRBJ1-4, is DSGVTQTPKHLITATGQRVTLRCSPRSGDLSVYWYQQSLDQGLQFLIQYYNGEERAKGNILERFSAQQFPDLHSELNLSSLELGDSALYFCASSVGTGDEKLFFGSGTQLSVL.

This clone was counted only a few times. In the same sample, other DNA sequences code for this CDR3. The chain carries TRBV5-1 and TRBJ1-2; D gene uncertain. This CDR3 has 14 residues. Germline lookup yields CDR1 SGHRS and CDR2 YFSETQ. V shed 0 bases and J shed 2 bases, with 8 bases lying between them. The CDR3 is CASSLGGPNYGYTF. In DNA form, the CDR3 reads TGCGCCAGCAGCTTGGGCGGTCCCAACTATGGCTACACCTTC.

This chain connects TRBV11-2 to TRBJ2-7; D might be TRBD1 (5 bases). The CDR3 has 14 residues. Trimming took 1 base from V and 4 from J, leaving 11 bases between them. The V gene's germline CDR1 is SGHAT and CDR2 FQNNGV. The CDR3 DNA reads TGTGCCAGCAGCTTAGGGCAGGGTGCGTACGAGCAGTACGTC. Protein: CASSLGQGAYEQYV.

CDR3 bases: TGTGCCAGCACTTCAGATTGGGCGGGCGTGCCCTCTGGCTACACCTTC. Protein: CASTSDWAGVPSGYTF. This rearrangement joins TRBV7-2 to TRBJ1-2, with D uncertain. CDR3 length: 16 residues. Trimming cost V 7 bases and J 7 bases, with 25 bases left between them. Germline V gene sequence: CDR1 SGHTA, CDR2 FQGNSA.

This clone occurred a few times. The rearrangement uses TRBV21-1 and TRBJ1-2; the table's D call of TRBD1 was not tested on the DNA. TRBV21-1 is an annotated pseudogene. This CDR3 comprises 15 residues. This CDR3 reads CASSKGGRTGEGYTF. The CDR3 DNA reads as TGTGCCAGCAGCAAAGGGGGAAGGACAGGGGAGGGCTACACCTTC.

The sample holds a few counts of this clone. The genes are TRBV28 and TRBJ2-7; 8 bases agree with TRBD2. Germline V gives CDR1 MDHEN, CDR2 SYDVKM. The length of the CDR3 is 14 residues. The V gene end was trimmed by 6 bases and the J gene end by 5 bases; junction bases not matched to a gene: 9. CDR3 sequence reads: CASRAPGGPNEQYV. Here the CDR3 DNA reads TGTGCCAGCAGAGCCCCGGGGGGGCCAAACGAGCAGTACGTC.

The CDR3 region is CASSISEGQVAFF. The CDR3 DNA reads TGTGCCAGCAGCATCAGCGAAGGACAGGTAGCTTTCTTT. The rearrangement joins TRBV6-6 to TRBJ1-1, with 7 bases that match TRBD1. This CDR3 is 13 amino acids long. Looked up from germline, CDR1 is MNHNY and CDR2 is SVGAGI (reference sequence). Germline trimming cut 6 bases from V and 10 bases from J; bases unmatched to any gene: 11.

The chain employs TRBV28 and TRBJ2-3; 11 bases are shared with TRBD1. The CDR3 totals 15 residues. V was pared by 2 bases and J by 6 bases, with 4 bases of the junction left unmatched. The germline V gene has CDR1 MDHEN and CDR2 SYDVKM. Here the CDR3 reads CASSLVGTGGDTQYF. The CDR3 DNA reads TGTGCCAGCAGTTTAGTCGGGACAGGGGGGGATACGCAGTATTTT.

The chain has TRBV9 and TRBJ2-1; 12 bases are a match to TRBD2. The CDR3 length is 17 residues. J gave up 3 bases and V 4 bases, and 8 bases lay outside the gene matches. The germline V gene encodes CDR1 SGDLS and CDR2 YYNGEE. In DNA, the CDR3 is TGTGCCAGCAGCACTCCTAGCGGGGGGGCTAACTACAATGAGCAGTTCTTC. This translates into CASSTPSGGANYNEQFF.

The chain carries TRBV5-1 and TRBJ2-7, with TRBD2 matching 10 bases. J was trimmed by 0 bases and V by 4 bases; bases with no gene match: 7. Germline CDR1 and CDR2: SGHRS and YFSETQ. This CDR3 region has 16 residues. Here the CDR3 DNA reads TGCGCCAGCAGCGCACAACTAGCGGGGAGCTCCTACGAGCAGTACTTC. Translating it yields CASSAQLAGSSYEQYF.

This clone was detected only a few times. V and J are TRBV28 and TRBJ1-6, with D uncertain. Germline CDR1 reads MDHEN; CDR2 reads SYDVKM. The CDR3 consists of 15 residues. Trimming took 7 bases from V and 0 from J, leaving 10 bases between them. Written as DNA, the CDR3 is TGTGCCAGCACCCGCTGGAGCTCCTATAATTCACCCCTCCACTTT. Residues: CASTRWSSYNSPLHF.

The V and J genes are TRBV5-6 and TRBJ1-2; 11 bases are shared with TRBD1. Germline CDR1 and CDR2: SGHDT and YYEEEE. The CDR3 totals 16 residues. V was clipped by 4 bases and J by 7 bases; unmatched bases: 12. DNA of the CDR3: TGTGCCAGCAGCCCATGGACAGGGGGCGCGATAGGTGGCTACACCTTC. Amino acid sequence: CASSPWTGGAIGGYTF.

The chain links TRBV20-1 to TRBJ1-1; unclear D gene. CDR1 is DFQATT and CDR2 is SNEGSKA in the germline V gene (reference sequence). V was clipped by 1 base and J by 5 bases, with 5 bases between them. The CDR3 runs to 11 residues. The CDR3 DNA follows: TGCAGTGCTAGAGGGAGGACTGAAGCTTTCTTT. This sequence encodes CSARGRTEAFF.

V gene TRBV11-3 combines with J gene TRBJ2-1; 7 nucleotides agree with TRBD1. The ends lost 4 bases at V and 2 bases at J; junction bases unmatched: 2. Germline lookup yields CDR1 SGHNT and CDR2 YENEEA. The CDR3 runs to 14 residues. The DNA of the CDR3 is TGTGCCAGCAGCTCCACAGGGGCCTACAATGAGCAGTTCTTC. Translated, it gives CASSSTGAYNEQFF.

V and J are TRBV29-1 and TRBJ2-7, with 14 bases lining up with TRBD2. Trimming cost V 7 bases and J 0 bases; bases outside gene matches: 11. CDR3 length: 17 amino acids. Germline V gene lookup returns CDR1 SQVTM and CDR2 ANQGSEA. The CDR3 reads CSARKRTSGGNSYEQYF. CDR3 in DNA: TGCAGCGCACGGAAGAGGACTAGCGGGGGGAACTCCTACGAGCAGTACTTC.